Listed below are T cell receptor beta chains from one sample, sequenced in a study of beta chain features in type 1 diabetes. The table came from immunoSEQ multiplex PCR; TCRdb's copy has only in-frame clones and leaves some out. The top ten hold less than 3% of the sample, which has 100,000 to 150,000 clones, about 17% seen once. Sequences were obtained from central memory CD4+ T cells from blood. The receptors derive from a man aged 25-45 years with type 1 diabetes. Both conserved end residues are part of each CDR3. D genes are given only for firm matches. A row's size may be missing; if present it is once, few, many or a size class.

j_call: TRBJ2-1; v_call: TRBV7-2; d_call: TRBD1; clone_size: few; cdr3_nt: TGTGCCAGCAGCTTCCCGGGACAGATTTACAATGAGCAGTTCTTC; cdr3_aa: CASSFPGQIYNEQFF
j_call: TRBJ1-1; v_call: TRBV11-3; d_call: -; clone_size: -; cdr3_nt: TGTGCCAGCAGCTTATCTAGGTCGACTGAAGCTTTCTTT; cdr3_aa: CASSLSRSTEAFF
j_call: TRBJ1-5; v_call: TRBV30; d_call: -; clone_size: -; cdr3_nt: TGTGCCTGGAGTGAAGGATCCCTCAATCAGCCCCAGCATTTT; cdr3_aa: CAWSEGSLNQPQHF
j_call: TRBJ2-3; v_call: TRBV18; d_call: -; clone_size: -; cdr3_nt: TGTGCCAGCTCATCCCAGGGTAGAGATACGCAGTATTTT; cdr3_aa: CASSSQGRDTQYF
j_call: TRBJ2-4; v_call: TRBV7-2; d_call: -; clone_size: few; cdr3_nt: TGTGCCAGCAGCCGTTCGTGGCAGGAGGCGAACATTCAGTACTTC; cdr3_aa: CASSRSWQEANIQYF
j_call: TRBJ2-2; v_call: TRBV5-1; d_call: -; clone_size: -; cdr3_nt: TGCGCCAGCAGCTTAGACAGGACCGGGGAGCTGTTTTTT; cdr3_aa: CASSLDRTGELFF
j_call: TRBJ1-4; v_call: TRBV6-5; d_call: -; clone_size: -; cdr3_nt: TGTGCCAGCAGTTACGAGGGTTTCGGCGAAAAACTGTTTTTT; cdr3_aa: CASSYEGFGEKLFF
j_call: TRBJ2-6; v_call: TRBV7-2; d_call: TRBD1; clone_size: many; cdr3_nt: TGTACCTCCGGGACAGGGACGTCTGGGGCCAACGTCCTGACTTTC; cdr3_aa: CTSGTGTSGANVLTF
j_call: TRBJ2-5; v_call: TRBV29-1; d_call: TRBD1; clone_size: many; cdr3_nt: TGCAGCGCCCGACAGGGGCAGGGGACCCAGTACTTC; cdr3_aa: CSARQGQGTQYF
j_call: TRBJ2-1; v_call: TRBV10-3; d_call: -; clone_size: -; cdr3_nt: TGTGCCATCGGTCCCGGGGGCTCCTACAATGAGCAGTTCTTC; cdr3_aa: CAIGPGGSYNEQFF
j_call: TRBJ1-6; v_call: TRBV9; d_call: TRBD1; clone_size: few; cdr3_nt: TGTGCCAGCAGCCCGGACAGGCCGGGGGCACCCCTCCACTTT; cdr3_aa: CASSPDRPGAPLHF
j_call: TRBJ2-1; v_call: TRBV2; d_call: TRBD2; clone_size: few; cdr3_nt: TGTGCCAGCAGAGCGGGGGGCAATGAGCAGTTCTTC; cdr3_aa: CASRAGGNEQFF
j_call: TRBJ2-3; v_call: TRBV6-4; d_call: TRBD2; clone_size: -; cdr3_nt: TGTGCCAGCACCCTGAACGGGGGGGTAACAGATACGCAGTATTTT; cdr3_aa: CASTLNGGVTDTQYF
j_call: TRBJ2-7; v_call: TRBV19; d_call: -; clone_size: few; cdr3_nt: TGTGCCAGTAGTTACAAGACCCGCTACGAGCAGTACTTC; cdr3_aa: CASSYKTRYEQYF
j_call: TRBJ1-4; v_call: TRBV29-1; d_call: -; clone_size: -; cdr3_nt: TGCAGCGTTGATTCGGCAGATGAAAAACTGTTTTTT; cdr3_aa: CSVDSADEKLFF
j_call: TRBJ2-1; v_call: TRBV5-6; d_call: -; clone_size: -; cdr3_nt: TGTGCCAGCAGCTACCCCCTCCTTTGGGGTGAGCAGTTCTTC; cdr3_aa: CASSYPLLWGEQFF
j_call: TRBJ2-1; v_call: TRBV30; d_call: -; clone_size: few; cdr3_nt: TGTGCCTGCTGGCTCCGACGGAATGAGCAGTTCTTC; cdr3_aa: CACWLRRNEQFF
j_call: TRBJ2-6; v_call: TRBV27; d_call: -; clone_size: few; cdr3_nt: TGTGCCAGCAGTTTCCTCGGGACGGCCGGCGTGGGTGGGGCCAACGTCCTGACTTTC; cdr3_aa: CASSFLGTAGVGGANVLTF
j_call: TRBJ1-6; v_call: TRBV7-2; d_call: -; clone_size: few; cdr3_nt: TGTGCCAGCAGACCAGACGGAGGAGCCCTCCACTTT; cdr3_aa: CASRPDGGALHF
j_call: TRBJ1-5; v_call: TRBV5-1; d_call: TRBD1; clone_size: -; cdr3_nt: TGCGCCAGCAGCCCTGGACAGGAAAATCAGCCCCAGCATTTT; cdr3_aa: CASSPGQENQPQHF
j_call: TRBJ1-3; v_call: TRBV28; d_call: -; clone_size: few; cdr3_nt: TGTGCCAGCAGTCCTAGTCTGGGGAGTCTCTCTGGAAACACCATATATTTT; cdr3_aa: CASSPSLGSLSGNTIYF
j_call: TRBJ2-7; v_call: TRBV18; d_call: -; clone_size: once; cdr3_nt: TGTGCCAGCTCACCGGGCCCGGGACGGAAGGACTACGAGCAGTACTTC; cdr3_aa: CASSPGPGRKDYEQYF
j_call: TRBJ1-2; v_call: TRBV7-8; d_call: -; clone_size: few; cdr3_nt: TGTGCCAGCAGCACGGACACCTTGAGGGGCTACACCTTC; cdr3_aa: CASSTDTLRGYTF
j_call: TRBJ2-2; v_call: TRBV2; d_call: -; clone_size: -; cdr3_nt: TGTGCCAGCATCCAGGGAACGAACACCGGGGAGCTGTTTTTT; cdr3_aa: CASIQGTNTGELFF
j_call: TRBJ2-1; v_call: TRBV15; d_call: -; clone_size: -; cdr3_nt: TGTGCCACCAGCAGCTTCTACATATTCTCCTACAATGAGCAGTTCTTC; cdr3_aa: CATSSFYIFSYNEQFF
j_call: TRBJ1-2; v_call: TRBV7-8; d_call: TRBD1; clone_size: -; cdr3_nt: TGTGCCAGCAGCTTCCAGGGGGACTATGGCTACACCTTC; cdr3_aa: CASSFQGDYGYTF
j_call: TRBJ2-1; v_call: TRBV5-1; d_call: -; clone_size: -; cdr3_nt: TGCGCCAGCAGCTCCCAGGGTTATGAGCAGTTCTTC; cdr3_aa: CASSSQGYEQFF
j_call: TRBJ1-2; v_call: TRBV27; d_call: -; clone_size: -; cdr3_nt: TGTGCCAGCAGTTATATGGGGGTCTACACCTTC; cdr3_aa: CASSYMGVYTF